The text below deals with one TCR beta chain. The antigen remains unidentified. Vbeta (60) and Jbeta (13) primers were used in the PCR. As handled by the study authors: Roughly 83 million unique TCR beta chains, 9.5 million to 11 million of them shared, were counted by a later analysis. Repertoires were generated with immunoSEQ multiplex PCR, while TCRdb's copy carries only in-frame clones and drops some. V, J and clone size are taken as reported in that table, and D and trimming were inferred from the DNA itself. This sample's table reports 150,000 or so clones. V lost 3 bases to trimming and J lost 0 bases, with 8 bases between them. Germline V gives CDR1 MDHEN, CDR2 SYDVKM. The CDR3 runs to 15 residues. While unrecorded immune exposures were likely, the donors were nominally healthy when sampled. The data are from a study of cytomegalovirus exposure and HLA in healthy donors. Study-level findings and limits: Later analysis associated a missense DCLRE1C variant with TCR beta V- and J-gene trimming. In a later analysis, compared with equally common non-associated chains, HLA-associated beta chains were more expanded.

Sequencing used PBMCs. This sequence joins TRBV28 and TRBJ1-4; D unclear. This receptor was identified in a woman aged 18-29 years in good health and CMV-seronegative. The CDR3 loop reads CASSFLGPTNEKLFF. DNA of the CDR3: TGTGCCAGCAGTTTTCTTGGGCCAACTAATGAAAAACTGTTTTTT.